This T cell receptor beta chain came from a study of blood T cell repertoires in COVID-19. For the study at large: From the United States, Italy and Spain came samples of acute and convalescent COVID-19. PBMCs, B-cell-depleted T cells, or T cells provided the cDNA or gDNA that made up the material.

Source study methods: The authors estimated nucleated cell counts from reference gene primer amplification. Measured with immunoSEQ multiplex PCR; TCRdb has only the in-frame clones, and not every one. V, J and clone size derive from that table, while D and trimming were established from the DNA sequence. This table holds 200,000 or so clones, 80% to 85% found once. From germline, CDR1 is MDHEN and CDR2 SYDVKM. Between the trimmed V and J ends, which lost 8 bases and 6 bases, there was a span of 11 bases. The CDR3 sequence is 12 residues long. This receptor was taken from a woman under 40 with acute or convalescent COVID-19. The J gene is TRBJ2-1, the V gene TRBV28; possible D gene TRBD1, 6 bases. Sample: peripheral blood. This CDR3 is CASQDRFNEQFF. The CDR3 DNA is TGTGCCAGCCAAGACAGGTTCAATGAGCAGTTCTTC.